The present TCR beta chain was sequenced within a study of PD-1 blockade in classical Hodgkin lymphoma. All trial patients relapsed after autologous stem cell transplantation. The repertoire was sequenced with immunoSEQ multiplex PCR; TCRdb's copy has only in-frame clones and lacks some. The sample lists more than 10,000 clones, 80% seen once, with 30% to 40% in the top ten. Germline CDR1 and CDR2: SGHDT and YYEEEE. The CDR3 sequence is 15 residues long. V was shortened by 6 bases and J by 2 bases, with 16 bases between the two germline ends. The gene calls are TRBV5-6 and TRBJ2-3; D tentatively fits TRBD1 or TRBD2 (5 bases each). This sequence was found in a human donor with classical Hodgkin lymphoma. The sequenced sample was peripheral blood mononuclear cells (PBMCs), obtained before the second cycle of nivolumab. The CDR3 region is CASMLGAGFTDTQYF. CDR3 bases: TGTGCCAGCATGCTTGGGGCGGGCTTCACAGATACGCAGTATTTT.